This TCR beta chain was recorded in a study of PD-L1 blockade in urothelial cancer. Study in general: It was in about 2014 that patients started atezolizumab at 1,200 mg intravenously every 3 weeks.

As for time point: peripheral blood 6 weeks after treatment start. Assay used: immunoSEQ multiplex PCR; TCRdb lists only in-frame clones, some missing. The sample shows roughly 120,000 clones, more than 85% of them seen only once. Germline V lookup: CDR1 SEHNR, CDR2 FQNEAQ (reference sequence). V shed 5 bases, J shed 4 bases, and the junction held 6 bases outside the gene matches. This CDR3 comprises 14 residues. This TCR was recovered from a man aged 55-75 years with urothelial cancer. The chain has TRBV7-9 and TRBJ1-1; the match to TRBD1 covers 8 bases. Sample: PBMCs, taken around atezolizumab (anti-PD-L1) treatment. CDR3 in amino acids: CASSPATGATEAFF. As DNA, the CDR3 is TGTGCCAGCAGCCCGGCGACAGGGGCCACTGAAGCTTTCTTT.